This T cell receptor beta chain originates from a study of vaccination and CD4 T cells after COVID-19. Treatment described: approximately 11-day PBMC culture with coronavirus spike peptide pools or control peptides (ViraFEST assay). ViraFEST relied on peptide pools to expand antigen-specific T cells; the TCRs were sequenced afterward. To note about this clonotype: Its antigen remains unidentified.

V lost 5 bases to trimming and J lost 2 bases, with 12 bases between them. In germline, CDR1 is SEHNR, CDR2 FQNEAQ (reference sequence). The CDR3 is 14 amino acids. The Oncomine TCR Beta short-read assay was applied to DNA of cultured CD4+ T cells. Each CDR3 protein gets one entry after TCRdb re-called the PCR reads with MiXCR. The data show approximately 13,000 distinct CDR3 sequences, 50% to 60% seen once. This TCR was sampled from a human donor who had recovered from COVID-19. The sequenced sample consisted of CD4+ T cells from blood, cultured in vitro. This chain links TRBV7-9 with TRBJ1-1; perhaps TRBD1 as D (6 bases). The CDR3 sequence: CASSLDSSNTEAFF. CDR3 DNA sequence: TGTGCCAGCAGCCTGGACAGTTCCAACACTGAAGCTTTCTTT. The whole variable domain, remainder taken from reference TRBV7-9 and TRBJ1-1, is DTGVSQNPRHKITKRGQNVTFRCDPISEHNRLYWYRQTLGQGPEFLTYFQNEAQLEKSRLLSDRFSAERPKGSFSTLEIQRTEQGDSAMYLCASSLDSSNTEAFFGQGTRLTVV.